These T cell receptor beta chains were read from a single sample in a study of cytomegalovirus exposure and HLA in healthy donors. Generated by immunoSEQ multiplex PCR, the TCRdb table keeps only in-frame clones and is missing some. The sample has more than 80,000 clones; roughly 76% are singletons. Material for sequencing was PBMCs. These receptors all come from a human donor in good health. Both conserved end residues are part of each CDR3. Expanded clones get a size class; other rows say once, few or many, or leave the size out.

>TRBJ2-1|NA|TRBV6-5
CASWTSGVNEQFF
>TRBJ2-7|NA|TRBV4-1
CASSQQTDYEQYF
>TRBJ2-7|NA|TRBV19
CASSIAGGYTYEQYF
>TRBJ1-6|NA|TRBV5-1
CASSFGGRSYNSPLHF
>TRBJ2-7|NA|TRBV9
CASSVGPGGNYEQYF
>TRBJ2-7|NA|TRBV5-4
CASSLPGDRPLLKEQYF
>TRBJ2-3|NA|TRBV18
CASSPLQGGRADTQYF
>TRBJ2-1|many|TRBV7-9
CASSPIVAGRYNEQFF
>TRBJ1-6|NA|TRBV5-8
CASSPEQGYSPLHF
>TRBJ2-5|NA|TRBV5-1
CASSLAGGRQETQYF
>TRBJ2-7|NA|TRBV11-2
CASSFLRGSEQYF
>TRBJ1-1|few|TRBV5-1
CASSSGTGGGEAFF
>TRBJ2-2|NA|TRBV19
CASSRRAGGELFF
>TRBJ2-3|NA|TRBV19
CATVQGASSTDTQYF
>TRBJ2-7|NA|TRBV6-5
CASSYYGGSYEQYF
>TRBJ2-2|NA|TRBV7-6
CASSLGVAAANTGELFF
>TRBJ2-6|NA|TRBV7-6
CASSLGIMGLSGANVLTF
>TRBJ2-1|NA|TRBV4-2
CASSQEGGLSNEQFF
>TRBJ1-1|NA|TRBV7-9
CASSLGTGVEAFF
>TRBJ1-4|NA|TRBV6-5
CASSAGTGSNEKLFF
>TRBJ2-2|NA|TRBV27
CASSFLPPNTGELFF
>TRBJ2-5|NA|TRBV27
CASSPIPGLAEETQYF
>TRBJ2-1|once|TRBV2
CASKRTSGGNNEQFF
>TRBJ2-1|NA|TRBV6-4
CASSVDRDISEQFF
>TRBJ2-7|NA|TRBV2
CASKRDYSEQYF
>TRBJ2-5|NA|TRBV6-6
CASSSDRVPQETQYF
>TRBJ2-7|NA|TRBV10-3
CAISESRDEQYF